The clone carrying this TCR beta chain was seen many times. As yet, its antigen is unknown. Germline CDR1 is SGHVS and CDR2 is FNYEAQ. The CDR3 is made up of 14 amino acids. Trimming cost V 0 bases and J 5 bases, with 10 bases left between them. This sample is part of a study of T cell repertoires in cytomegalovirus infection. Broader study findings: Accumulated public TCR beta family frequency recognized individuals carrying CMV together with the relevant HLA.

TCRdb used MiXCR to reprocess the reads, holding one entry per CDR3 protein. The table records hundreds of thousands of distinct CDR3 sequences, less than 35% of them present only once. Sequencing was performed on cultured CD8+ T cells from PBMCs, taken from culture after CMV antigen stimulation. The TCR originated in a human donor in good health (CMV status not recorded). Some clones in this sample may be carry-over from other donors' samples. The chain carries TRBV7-6 and TRBJ2-5, with D unresolved. Written as DNA, the CDR3 is TGTGCCAGCAGCTTAGCTCCCCTCAGGGAGACCCAGTACTTC. This codes for CASSLAPLRETQYF.